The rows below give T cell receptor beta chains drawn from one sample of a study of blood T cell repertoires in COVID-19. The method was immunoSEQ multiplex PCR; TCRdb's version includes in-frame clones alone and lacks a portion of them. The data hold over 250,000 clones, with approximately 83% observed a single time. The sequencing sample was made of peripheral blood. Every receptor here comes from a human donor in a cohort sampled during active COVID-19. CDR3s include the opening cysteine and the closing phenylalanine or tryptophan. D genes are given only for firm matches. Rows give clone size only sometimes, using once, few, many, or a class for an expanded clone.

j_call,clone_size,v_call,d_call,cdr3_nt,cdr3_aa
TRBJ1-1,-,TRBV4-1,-,TGCGCCAGCAGCCTCAGCGCCGCCACAGGAAATGCTGAAGCTTTCTTT,CASSLSAATGNAEAFF
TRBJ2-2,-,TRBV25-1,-,TGTGCCAGCAGTGACCCCGGGACTCCTAACGGGGAGCTGTTTTTT,CASSDPGTPNGELFF
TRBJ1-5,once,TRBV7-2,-,TGTGCCAGCAGCTTAGAAAGACAGCTTAGGCAGCCCCAGCATTTT,CASSLERQLRQPQHF
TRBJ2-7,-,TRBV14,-,TGTGCCAGCACCGTGCTAGGCTACGAGCAGTACTTC,CASTVLGYEQYF
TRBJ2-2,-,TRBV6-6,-,TGTGCCAGCAGTCCCGCACAGGGCCGCTCGAACACCGGGGAGCTGTTTTTT,CASSPAQGRSNTGELFF
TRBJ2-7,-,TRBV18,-,TGTGCCAGCTCACTCGTTAATTACGAGCAGTACTTC,CASSLVNYEQYF
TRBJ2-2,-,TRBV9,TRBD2,TGTGCCAGCAGCGTTCTGAGTAGCGGGAGAGGAGGAGGGGAGCTGTTTTTT,CASSVLSSGRGGGELFF
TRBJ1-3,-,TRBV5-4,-,TGTGCCAGCAGCTTGACAGGGCTGGGAAACACCATATATTTT,CASSLTGLGNTIYF
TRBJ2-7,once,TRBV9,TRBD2,TGTGCCAGCAGCGAATTAGCGGGAGCAAGAGAGCAGTACTTC,CASSELAGAREQYF
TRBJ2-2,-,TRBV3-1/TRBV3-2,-,TGTGCCAGCAGCCCAAGTAGCACCGGGGAGCTGTTTTTT,CASSPSSTGELFF
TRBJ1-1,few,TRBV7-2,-,TGTGCCAGCAGCTTAGATCCTAGCACTGAAGCTTTCTTT,CASSLDPSTEAFF
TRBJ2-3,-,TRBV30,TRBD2,TGTGCCTGGAGGAGGGCGGGAGGCATCTCTAGCACAGATACGCAGTATTTT,CAWRRAGGISSTDTQYF
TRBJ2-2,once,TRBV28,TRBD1,TGTGCCAGCCAGCCAACAGGGGAGAGCACCGGGGAGCTGTTTTTT,CASQPTGESTGELFF
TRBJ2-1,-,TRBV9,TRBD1,TGTGCCAGCAGCGCAATGGGACAGGGGGGGAATGAGCAGTTCTTC,CASSAMGQGGNEQFF
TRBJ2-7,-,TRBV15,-,TGTGCCACCAGCAGAGATTCGGGGGAGCAGTACTTC,CATSRDSGEQYF
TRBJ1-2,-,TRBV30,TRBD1,TGTGCCTGGAGCCCCGGGACAGCGAGTATGACCTTC,CAWSPGTASMTF
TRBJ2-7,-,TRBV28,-,TGTGCCAGCTCTGGGTCCCTAGGTACCTACGAGCAGTACTTC,CASSGSLGTYEQYF
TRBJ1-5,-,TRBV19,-,TGTGCCAGTAAGGCCAATAGACAGAACAATCAGCCCCAGCATTTT,CASKANRQNNQPQHF
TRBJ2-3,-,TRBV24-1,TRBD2,TGTGCCACCAGTGCCAAAACTAGCGGGAGGGCCACAGATACGCAGTATTTT,CATSAKTSGRATDTQYF
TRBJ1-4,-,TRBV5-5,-,TGTGCCAGCAGCCCCGGCGGGGGCGCTGGGGGAATGGTTGAAAAACTGTTTTTT,CASSPGGGAGGMVEKLFF
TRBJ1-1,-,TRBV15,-,TGTGCCACCAGCGGGGGTGGGGGGAAGGCTGAAGCTTTCTTT,CATSGGGGKAEAFF
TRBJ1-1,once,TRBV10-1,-,TGCGCCAGCAGACCCTCGGGGGGCCACACTGAAGCTTTCTTT,CASRPSGGHTEAFF
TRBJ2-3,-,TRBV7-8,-,TGTGCCAGCACCCGGGGAGCGGAGACAGATACGCAGTATTTT,CASTRGAETDTQYF
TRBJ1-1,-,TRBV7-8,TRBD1,TGTGCCAGCAGCCCACTAACAGGGGTGACTGAAGCTTTCTTT,CASSPLTGVTEAFF
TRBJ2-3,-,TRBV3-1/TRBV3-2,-,TGTGCCAGCAGCCAAGCCGTGACTACTAGCTCCCGCTCGGATACGCAGTATTTT,CASSQAVTTSSRSDTQYF
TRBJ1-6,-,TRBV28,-,TGTGCCAGCAGTCTCCACGGACAGTTCAGGACACCCCTCCACTTT,CASSLHGQFRTPLHF
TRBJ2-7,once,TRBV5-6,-,TGTGCCAGCAGCTTGTACAGGAGCTCCTACGAGCAGTACTTC,CASSLYRSSYEQYF
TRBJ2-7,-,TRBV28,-,TGTGCCAGCAGTAGATCGGACTCATTAACCTACGAGCAGTACTTC,CASSRSDSLTYEQYF
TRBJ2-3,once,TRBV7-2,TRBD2,TGTGCCAGCAGCGTTGCGGGAGCCTTCACAGATACGCAGTATTTT,CASSVAGAFTDTQYF
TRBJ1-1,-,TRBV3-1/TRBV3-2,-,TGTGCCAGCAGCCAATCAAAGGGGTGGGCTTTCTTT,CASSQSKGWAFF
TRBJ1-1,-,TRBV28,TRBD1,TGTGCCAGCAGTTTGGGGGGACAGGGGTCCACTGAAGCTTTCTTT,CASSLGGQGSTEAFF